This T cell receptor (beta chain) was identified in a study of shared T cell receptors in the human thymus. The V and J ends lost 4 bases and 5 bases respectively, with 11 bases between them. The CDR3 covers 13 residues. Per germline, CDR1 LNHNV and CDR2 YYDKDF (reference sequence). The table came from immunoSEQ multiplex PCR; TCRdb's copy has only in-frame clones and leaves some out. The sample records approximately 760,000 clones, 70% to 90% being singletons. These data are also associated with another study on human thymus T cells. Turning to that study: The sample donors, healthy Finnish infants, were having corrective surgery for congenital heart defects. The thymus tissue came from resections taken during corrective heart surgery. Related studies noted strongly shared thymic repertoires across unrelated people.

This rearrangement joins TRBV15 to TRBJ1-2, with TRBD1 as a possible D gene (5 bases). The sequence came from a girl less than two years old with a congenital heart defect. The source material was thymocytes. CDR3 sequence reads: CATSTPGGYGYTF. In DNA form, the CDR3 reads TGTGCCACCAGCACCCCGGGGGGATATGGCTACACCTTC. Full variable domain (remainder filled in from reference TRBV15 and TRBJ1-2): DAMVIQNPRYQVTQFGKPVTLSCSQTLNHNVMYWYQQKSSQAPKLLFHYYDKDFNNEADTPDNFQSRRPNTSFCFLDIRSPGLGDTAMYLCATSTPGGYGYTFGSGTRLTVV.